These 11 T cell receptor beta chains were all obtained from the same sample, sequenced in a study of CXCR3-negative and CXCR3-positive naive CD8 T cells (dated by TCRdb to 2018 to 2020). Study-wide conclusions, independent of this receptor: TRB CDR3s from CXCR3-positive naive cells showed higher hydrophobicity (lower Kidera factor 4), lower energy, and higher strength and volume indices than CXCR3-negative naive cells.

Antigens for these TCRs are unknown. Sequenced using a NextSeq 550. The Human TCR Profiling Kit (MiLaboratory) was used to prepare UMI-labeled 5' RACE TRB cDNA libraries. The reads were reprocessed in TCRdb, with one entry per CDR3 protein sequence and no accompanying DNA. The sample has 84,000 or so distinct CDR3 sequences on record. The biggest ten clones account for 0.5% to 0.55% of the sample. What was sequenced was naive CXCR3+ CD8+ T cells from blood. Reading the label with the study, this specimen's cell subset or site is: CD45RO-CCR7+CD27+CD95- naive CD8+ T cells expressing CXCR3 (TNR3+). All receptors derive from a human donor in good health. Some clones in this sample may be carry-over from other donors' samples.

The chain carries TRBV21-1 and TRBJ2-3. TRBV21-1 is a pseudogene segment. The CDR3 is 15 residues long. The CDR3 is CASSKDGQEGDTQYF.

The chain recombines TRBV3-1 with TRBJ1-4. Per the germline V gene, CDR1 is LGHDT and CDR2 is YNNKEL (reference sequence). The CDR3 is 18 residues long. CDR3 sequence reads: CASSQDIKRERMDEKLFF.

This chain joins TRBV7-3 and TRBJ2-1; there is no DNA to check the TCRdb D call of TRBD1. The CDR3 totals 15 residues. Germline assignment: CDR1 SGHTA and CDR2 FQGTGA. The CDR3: CASSLSGGRYNEQFF.

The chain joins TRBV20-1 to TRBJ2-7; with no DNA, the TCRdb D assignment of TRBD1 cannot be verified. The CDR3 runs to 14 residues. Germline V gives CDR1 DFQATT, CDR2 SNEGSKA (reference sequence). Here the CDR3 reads CSARDQQGGNEQYF.

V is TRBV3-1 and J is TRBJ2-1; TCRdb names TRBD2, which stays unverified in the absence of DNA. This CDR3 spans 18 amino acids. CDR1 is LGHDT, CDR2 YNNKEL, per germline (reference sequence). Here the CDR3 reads CASSQDRTVSGEYNEQFF.

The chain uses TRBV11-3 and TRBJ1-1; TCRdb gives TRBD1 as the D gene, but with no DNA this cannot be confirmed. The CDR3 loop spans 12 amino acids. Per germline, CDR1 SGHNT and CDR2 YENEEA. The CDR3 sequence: CASQGAEAEAFF.

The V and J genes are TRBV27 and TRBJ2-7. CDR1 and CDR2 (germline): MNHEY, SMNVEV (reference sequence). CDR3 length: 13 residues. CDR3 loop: CASSLSPFYEQYF.

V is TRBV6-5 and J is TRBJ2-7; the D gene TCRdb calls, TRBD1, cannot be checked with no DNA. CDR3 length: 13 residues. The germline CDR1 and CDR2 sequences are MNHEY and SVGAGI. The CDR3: CASSPGSSYEQYF.

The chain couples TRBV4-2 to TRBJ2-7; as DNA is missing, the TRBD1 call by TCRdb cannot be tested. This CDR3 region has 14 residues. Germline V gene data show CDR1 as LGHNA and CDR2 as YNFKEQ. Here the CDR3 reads CASSQDPGGYEQYF.

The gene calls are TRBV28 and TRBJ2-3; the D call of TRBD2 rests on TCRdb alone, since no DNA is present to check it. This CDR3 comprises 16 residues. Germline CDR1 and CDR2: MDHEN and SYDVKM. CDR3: CASSSESGLETDTQNF.

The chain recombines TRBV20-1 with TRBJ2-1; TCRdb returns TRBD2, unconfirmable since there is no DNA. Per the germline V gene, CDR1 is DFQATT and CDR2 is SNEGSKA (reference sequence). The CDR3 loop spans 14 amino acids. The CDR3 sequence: CSARGTSEYNEQFF.